The 2 T cell receptor beta chains in this list originate from one sample, sequenced in a study of blood T cell repertoires in COVID-19. Sequencing used immunoSEQ multiplex PCR; TCRdb keeps in-frame clones, though not all of them. In the table there are under 300,000 clones, 90% of which are singletons. Sequencing used peripheral blood. The receptors come from a woman aged 55-70 years with COVID-19, enrolled during active disease.

This clone was found once. This chain uses TRBV6-6 with TRBJ1-5; tentatively, D is TRBD1 (6 bases). The V end was cut by 4 bases, the J end by 6 bases, with 10 bases between. The germline V gene encodes CDR1 MNHNY and CDR2 SVGAGI (reference sequence). The CDR3 consists of 13 residues. The CDR3 spells CASSSLQGQPQHF. The CDR3 DNA reads TGTGCCAGCAGTTCCCTACAGGGTCAGCCCCAGCATTTT.

The chain carries TRBV5-1 and TRBJ1-2; 8 bases line up with TRBD1. The V and J ends lost 3 bases and 4 bases, in that order; junction bases with no gene match: 5. The CDR3 sequence is 14 residues long. Germline CDR1 SGHRS, CDR2 YFSETQ. In DNA, the CDR3 is TGCGCCAGCAGCTCCGGGACAGGTGCCTATGGCTACACCTTC. Protein sequence: CASSSGTGAYGYTF.